Reported below is one T cell receptor (beta chain). The assay was immunoSEQ multiplex PCR, and TCRdb's table has in-frame clones only and misses some. The sample shows 75,000 to 80,000 clones, 89% of them seen only once. Germline V gene lookup returns CDR1 LGHNA and CDR2 YNFKEQ. The CDR3 loop spans 17 amino acids. V lost 2 bases, J lost 1 base, and 2 bases stayed unmatched. These data belong to a study of T cell changes during pregnancy in multiple sclerosis. The origin of this receptor is a female donor with multiple sclerosis, enrolled in a pregnancy study. This chain joins TRBV4-2 and TRBJ2-4; 13 bases are a match to TRBD2. The specimen comprised peripheral blood, sampled before pregnancy. The CDR3 spells CASSQLTSGGAKNIQYF. For the CDR3, the DNA is TGTGCCAGCAGCCAACTGACTAGCGGGGGGGCCAAAAACATTCAGTACTTC.